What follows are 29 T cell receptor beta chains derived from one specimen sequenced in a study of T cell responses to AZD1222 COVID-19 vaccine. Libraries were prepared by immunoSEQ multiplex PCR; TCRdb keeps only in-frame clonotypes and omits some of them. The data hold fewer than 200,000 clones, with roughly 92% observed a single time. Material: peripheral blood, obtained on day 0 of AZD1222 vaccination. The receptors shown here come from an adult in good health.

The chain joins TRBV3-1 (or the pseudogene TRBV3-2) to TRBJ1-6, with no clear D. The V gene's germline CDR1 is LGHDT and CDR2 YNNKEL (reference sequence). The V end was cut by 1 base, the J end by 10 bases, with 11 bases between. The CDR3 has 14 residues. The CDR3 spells CASSQVGERSPLHF. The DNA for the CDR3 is TGTGCCAGCAGCCAAGTCGGTGAACGGTCACCCCTCCACTTT.

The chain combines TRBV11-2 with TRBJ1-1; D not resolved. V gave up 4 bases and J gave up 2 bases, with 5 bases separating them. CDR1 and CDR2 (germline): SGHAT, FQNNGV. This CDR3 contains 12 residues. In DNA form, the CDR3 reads TGTGCCAGCAGCTCAGTCAACACTGAAGCTTTCTTT. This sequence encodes CASSSVNTEAFF.

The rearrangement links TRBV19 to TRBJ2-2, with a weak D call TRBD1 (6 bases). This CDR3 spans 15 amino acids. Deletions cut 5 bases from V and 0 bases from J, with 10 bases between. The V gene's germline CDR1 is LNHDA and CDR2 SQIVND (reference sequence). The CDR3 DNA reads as TGTGCCAGTAGTTGGACAGCTACGAACACCGGGGAGCTGTTTTTT. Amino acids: CASSWTATNTGELFF.

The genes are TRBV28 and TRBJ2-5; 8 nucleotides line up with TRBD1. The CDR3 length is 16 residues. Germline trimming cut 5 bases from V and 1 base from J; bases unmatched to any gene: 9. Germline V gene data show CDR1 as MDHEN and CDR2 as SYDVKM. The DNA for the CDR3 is TGTGCCAGCAGTAGCTCCGGACAGGGACTCCAAGAGACCCAGTACTTC. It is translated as CASSSSGQGLQETQYF.

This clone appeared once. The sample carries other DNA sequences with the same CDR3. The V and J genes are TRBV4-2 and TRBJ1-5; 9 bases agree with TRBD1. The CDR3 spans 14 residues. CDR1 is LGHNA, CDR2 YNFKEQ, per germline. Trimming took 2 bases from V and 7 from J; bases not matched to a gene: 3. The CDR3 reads CASSQRDRAQPQHF. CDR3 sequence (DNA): TGTGCCAGCAGCCAACGGGACAGGGCCCAGCCCCAGCATTTT.

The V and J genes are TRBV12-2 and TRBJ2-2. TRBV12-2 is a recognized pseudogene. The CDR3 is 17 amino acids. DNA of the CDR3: TGTGCAAGTCGCGGGCTAGGCGCCCGTTCCCCCAGCCGGGAGCTGTTTTTT. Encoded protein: CASRGLGARSPSRELFF.

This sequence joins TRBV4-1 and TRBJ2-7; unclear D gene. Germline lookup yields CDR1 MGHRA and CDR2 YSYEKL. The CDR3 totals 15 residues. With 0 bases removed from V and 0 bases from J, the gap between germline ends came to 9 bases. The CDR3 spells CASSQDRQPSYEQYF. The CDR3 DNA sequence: TGCGCCAGCAGCCAAGATCGGCAGCCCTCCTACGAGCAGTACTTC.

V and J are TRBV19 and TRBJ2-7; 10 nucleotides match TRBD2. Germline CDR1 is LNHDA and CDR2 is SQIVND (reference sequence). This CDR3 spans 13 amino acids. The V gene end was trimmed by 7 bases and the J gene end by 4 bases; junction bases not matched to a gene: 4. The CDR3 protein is CASTRTSGYEQYF. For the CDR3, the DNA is TGTGCCAGTACTAGGACTAGCGGATACGAGCAGTACTTC.

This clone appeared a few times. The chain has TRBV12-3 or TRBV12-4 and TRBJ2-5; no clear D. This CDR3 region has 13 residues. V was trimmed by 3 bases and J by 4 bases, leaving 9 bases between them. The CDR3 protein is CASSFNLGETQYF. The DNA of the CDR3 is TGTGCCAGCAGTTTTAACTTGGGAGAGACCCAGTACTTC.

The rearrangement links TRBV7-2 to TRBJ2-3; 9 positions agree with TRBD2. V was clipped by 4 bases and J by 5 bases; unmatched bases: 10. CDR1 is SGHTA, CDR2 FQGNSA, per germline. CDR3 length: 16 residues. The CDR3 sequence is CASSSKSSGARDTQYF. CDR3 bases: TGTGCCAGCAGCTCAAAGTCTAGCGGGGCGCGAGATACGCAGTATTTT.

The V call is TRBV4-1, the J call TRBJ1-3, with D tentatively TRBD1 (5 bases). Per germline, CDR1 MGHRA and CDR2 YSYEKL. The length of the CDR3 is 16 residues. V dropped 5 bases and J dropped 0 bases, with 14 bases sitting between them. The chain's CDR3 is CASSGAGTSSGNTIYF. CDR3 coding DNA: TGCGCCAGCAGCGGAGCAGGGACGAGCTCTGGAAACACCATATATTTT.

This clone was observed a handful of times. In DNA form, the CDR3 reads TGTGCCTGCAAGACAGGAGTTAGTGGCTACACCTTC. Translation: CACKTGVSGYTF. The genes are TRBV30 and TRBJ1-2; TRBD1 might be the D (6 bases). CDR1 and CDR2 from the germline V gene are GTSNPN and SVGIG (reference sequence). The CDR3 spans 12 residues. The germline V and J ends were trimmed by 6 bases and 7 bases, with 15 bases remaining between them.

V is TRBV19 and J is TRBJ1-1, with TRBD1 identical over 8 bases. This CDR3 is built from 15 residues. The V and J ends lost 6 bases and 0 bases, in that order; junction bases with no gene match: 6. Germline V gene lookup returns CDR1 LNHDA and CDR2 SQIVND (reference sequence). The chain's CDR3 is CASRRRTGMNTEAFF. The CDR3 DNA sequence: TGTGCCAGTAGGAGGCGGACAGGGATGAACACTGAAGCTTTCTTT.

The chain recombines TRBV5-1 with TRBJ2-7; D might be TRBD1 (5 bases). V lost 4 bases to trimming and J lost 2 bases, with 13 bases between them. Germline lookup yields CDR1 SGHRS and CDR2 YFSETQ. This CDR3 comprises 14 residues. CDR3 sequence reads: CASSTSTAPYEQYF. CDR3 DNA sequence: TGCGCCAGCAGCACATCGACAGCCCCCTACGAGCAGTACTTC.

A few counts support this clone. CDR3 protein: CASSLAGLGTEAFF. The CDR3 DNA follows: TGTGCCAGCAGTTTAGCTGGACTTGGAACTGAAGCTTTCTTT. The chain is built from TRBV28 and TRBJ1-1; D not certain. With 2 bases removed from V and 5 bases from J, the gap between germline ends came to 12 bases. The CDR3 runs to 14 residues. Germline V gene lookup returns CDR1 MDHEN and CDR2 SYDVKM.

CDR3 sequence (DNA): TGTGCCAGCAGCTACCCCTCGTCCAACTATGGCTACACCTTC. This codes for CASSYPSSNYGYTF. This sequence joins TRBV5-5 and TRBJ1-2, with D hard to call. Germline V gene data show CDR1 as SGHKS and CDR2 as YYEKEE (reference sequence). The CDR3 sequence is 14 residues long. V was trimmed by 3 bases and J by 2 bases, leaving 11 bases between them.

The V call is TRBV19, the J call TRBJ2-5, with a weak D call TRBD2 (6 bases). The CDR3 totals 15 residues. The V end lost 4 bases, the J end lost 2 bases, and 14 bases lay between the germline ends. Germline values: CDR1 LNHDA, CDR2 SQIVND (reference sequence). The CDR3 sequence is CASSRGDLPQETQYF. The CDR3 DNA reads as TGTGCCAGTAGTAGGGGGGACCTGCCGCAAGAGACCCAGTACTTC.

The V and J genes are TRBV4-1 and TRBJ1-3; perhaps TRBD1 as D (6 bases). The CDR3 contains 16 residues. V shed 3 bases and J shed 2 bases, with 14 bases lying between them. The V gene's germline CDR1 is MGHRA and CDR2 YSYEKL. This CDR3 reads CASSQGGAGTGNTIYF. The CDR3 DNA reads TGCGCCAGCAGCCAGGGGGGGGCCGGGACTGGAAACACCATATATTTT.

The CDR3 coding sequence is TGCGCCAGCAGCCAAGAAGGTTTCGGGGCTGGAGAAAAACTGTTTTTT. Protein sequence: CASSQEGFGAGEKLFF. The chain is built from TRBV4-1 and TRBJ1-4; possible D gene TRBD1, 5 bases. CDR1 and CDR2 (germline): MGHRA, YSYEKL. Trimming pared 0 bases from V and 8 bases from J, leaving 16 bases between. The CDR3 runs 16 residues.

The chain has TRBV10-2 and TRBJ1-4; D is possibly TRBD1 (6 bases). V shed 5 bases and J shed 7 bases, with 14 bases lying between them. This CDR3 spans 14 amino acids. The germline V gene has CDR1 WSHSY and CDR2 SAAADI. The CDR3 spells CASSRGAAGEKLFF. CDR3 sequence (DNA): TGCGCCAGCAGTCGGGGGGCAGCAGGTGAAAAACTGTTTTTT.

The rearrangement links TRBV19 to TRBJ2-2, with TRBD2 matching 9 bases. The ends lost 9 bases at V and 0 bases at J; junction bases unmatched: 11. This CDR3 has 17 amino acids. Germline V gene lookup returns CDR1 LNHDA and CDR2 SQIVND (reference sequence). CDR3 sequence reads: CASLAGLALANTGELFF. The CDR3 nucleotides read TGTGCCAGCCTAGCGGGACTTGCCCTCGCGAACACCGGGGAGCTGTTTTTT. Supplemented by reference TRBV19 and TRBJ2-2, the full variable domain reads DGGITQSPKYLFRKEGQNVTLSCEQNLNHDAMYWYRQDPGQGLRLIYYSQIVNDFQKGDIAEGYSVSREKKESFPLTVTSAQKNPTAFYLCASLAGLALANTGELFFGEGSRLTVL.

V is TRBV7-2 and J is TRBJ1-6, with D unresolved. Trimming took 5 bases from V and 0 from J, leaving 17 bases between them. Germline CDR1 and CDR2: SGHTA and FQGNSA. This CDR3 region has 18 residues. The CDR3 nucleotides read TGTGCCAGCAGCCTTCGTGGGAAGATAAGCTCCTATAATTCACCCCTCCACTTT. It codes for CASSLRGKISSYNSPLHF.

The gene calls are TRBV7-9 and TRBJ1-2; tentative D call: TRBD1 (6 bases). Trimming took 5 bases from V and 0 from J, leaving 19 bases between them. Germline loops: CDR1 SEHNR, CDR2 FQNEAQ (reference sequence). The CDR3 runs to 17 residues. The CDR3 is CASSRGGARPANYGYTF. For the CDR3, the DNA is TGTGCCAGCAGCCGAGGGGGGGCACGACCAGCTAACTATGGCTACACCTTC.

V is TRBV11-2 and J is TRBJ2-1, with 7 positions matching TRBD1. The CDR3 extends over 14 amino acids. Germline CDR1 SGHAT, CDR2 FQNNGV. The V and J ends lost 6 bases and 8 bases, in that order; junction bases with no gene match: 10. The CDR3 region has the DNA TGTGCCAGCAGTCCCTCTACAGGGGCCGATGAGCAGTTCTTC. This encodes CASSPSTGADEQFF. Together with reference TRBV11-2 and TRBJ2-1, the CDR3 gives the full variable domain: EAGVAQSPRYKIIEKRQSVAFWCNPISGHATLYWYQQILGQGPKLLIQFQNNGVVDDSQLPKDRFSAERLKGVDSTLKIQPAKLEDSAVYLCASSPSTGADEQFFGPGTRLTVL.

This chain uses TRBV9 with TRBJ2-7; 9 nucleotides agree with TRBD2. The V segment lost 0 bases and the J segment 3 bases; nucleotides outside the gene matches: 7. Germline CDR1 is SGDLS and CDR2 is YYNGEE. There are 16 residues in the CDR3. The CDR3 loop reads CASSVATSGRIYEQYF. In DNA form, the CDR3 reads TGTGCCAGCAGCGTAGCTACCAGCGGGAGGATCTACGAGCAGTACTTC.

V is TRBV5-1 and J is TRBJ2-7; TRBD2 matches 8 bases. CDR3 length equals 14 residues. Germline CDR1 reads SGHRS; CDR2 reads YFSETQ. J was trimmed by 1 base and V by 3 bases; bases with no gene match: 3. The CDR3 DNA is TGCGCCAGCAGCTACAGCGGGAGTTCCTACGAGCAGTACTTC. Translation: CASSYSGSSYEQYF.

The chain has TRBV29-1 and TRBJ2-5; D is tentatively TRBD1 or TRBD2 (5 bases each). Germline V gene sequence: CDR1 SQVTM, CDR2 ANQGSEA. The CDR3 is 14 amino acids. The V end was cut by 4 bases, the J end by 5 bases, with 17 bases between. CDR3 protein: CSVGFTGGQETQYF. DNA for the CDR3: TGCAGCGTTGGGTTTACAGGAGGCCAGGAGACCCAGTACTTC.

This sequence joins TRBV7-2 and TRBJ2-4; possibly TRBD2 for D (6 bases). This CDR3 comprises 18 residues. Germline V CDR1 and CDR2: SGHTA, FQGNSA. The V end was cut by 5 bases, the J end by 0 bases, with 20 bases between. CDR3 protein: CASSRRGSAGLAKNIQYF. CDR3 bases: TGTGCCAGCAGCCGTAGAGGCTCAGCGGGCCTAGCCAAAAACATTCAGTACTTC.

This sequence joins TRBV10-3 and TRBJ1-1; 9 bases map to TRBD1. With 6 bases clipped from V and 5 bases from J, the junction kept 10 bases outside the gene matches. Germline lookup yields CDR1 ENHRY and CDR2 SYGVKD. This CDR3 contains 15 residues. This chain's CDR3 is CAISARGQGETEAFF. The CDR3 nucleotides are TGTGCCATCAGCGCCCGGGGACAGGGAGAAACTGAAGCTTTCTTT.